The clone carrying this T cell receptor (beta chain) was seen only a few times. No antigen is known for it. The data were taken from a study of cytomegalovirus exposure and HLA in healthy donors. Whole-study findings and limits: Among TCR beta chains of equal frequency, HLA-associated ones were more clonally expanded in a later analysis.

CDR3 length: 16 amino acids. From germline, CDR1 is MNHEY and CDR2 SMNVEV (reference sequence). J lost 5 bases, V lost 2 bases, and 5 bases had no gene match. Primers included in the PCR were 60 Vbeta and 13 Jbeta primers. Only in-frame clones appear in the TCRdb table, and some are missing; sequencing was by immunoSEQ multiplex PCR. The table shows tens of thousands of clones, with over 65% occurring only once. The TCR sequence derives from a middle-aged woman in good health and CMV-seropositive. The sequenced material came from PBMCs. The chain couples TRBV27 to TRBJ2-2, with 10 bases that match TRBD1. CDR3 coding DNA: TGTGCCAGCAGTTTAAGACAGGGGGCTCGAACCGGGGAGCTGTTTTTT. As protein: CASSLRQGARTGELFF.